The 32 T cell receptor beta chains below were found in one sample sequenced in a study of blood T cells in healthy people across ages. Primed by a sample-barcoded 5' primer and a J-beta primer mix, a second PCR proceeded for 7 to 11 cycles. TCRdb analysed the 5' RACE reads with MiXCR anew, one entry per CDR3 protein. Of fewer than 750,000 distinct CDR3 sequences listed, roughly half are singletons. The sequencing input was blood. Receptors were obtained from an elderly woman in good health.

This clonotype was seen a handful of times. This chain uses TRBV25-1 with TRBJ2-1, with 8 nucleotides matching TRBD2. The germline gives CDR1 MGHDK, CDR2 SYGVNS. CDR3 length: 16 residues. After removal of 2 bases from V and 6 bases from J, the junction contained 9 bases not matched to a gene. This CDR3 is CASSEQLAGKLNEQFF. For the CDR3, the DNA is TGTGCCAGCAGTGAACAGCTAGCGGGCAAACTCAATGAGCAGTTCTTC.

This clonotype is a singleton in its sample. A read error may account for a junction end that differs from germline. V usage is TRBV9 and J usage is TRBJ1-5, with D unresolved. The CDR3 sequence is 15 residues long. The germline V gene encodes CDR1 SGDLS and CDR2 YYNGEE. CDR3 sequence (DNA): TGTGCCAGCAGCGTAGACTACGGGCCCAATCAGTCCCAGCATTTT. It yields the protein CASSVDYGPNQSQHF.

This clonotype was seen at least ten times. The chain links TRBV9 to TRBJ2-7, with 11 bases aligning to TRBD2. After removal of 2 bases from V and 7 bases from J, the junction contained 2 bases not matched to a gene. The CDR3 consists of 13 residues. Germline loops: CDR1 SGDLS, CDR2 YYNGEE. The CDR3 reads CASSVGTSGEQYF. The CDR3 coding sequence is TGTGCCAGCAGCGTGGGGACTAGCGGTGAGCAGTACTTC.

This clonotype was seen at least ten times. V gene TRBV19 combines with J gene TRBJ2-7; TRBD1 is a possible D gene (5 bases). Trimming left V 3 bases short and J 6 bases short, with 15 bases between. Germline V lookup: CDR1 LNHDA, CDR2 SQIVND (reference sequence). The CDR3 has 14 residues. Written as DNA, the CDR3 is TGTGCCAGTAGTATTGGGGCGGAAGCCTCCGAGCAGTACTTC. Its protein product is CASSIGAEASEQYF.

The rearrangement uses TRBV6-2 or TRBV6-3 and TRBJ2-1, with TRBD2 matching over 13 bases. This CDR3 is 19 amino acids long. V shed 7 bases, J shed 0 bases, and the junction held 12 bases outside the gene matches. Per the germline V gene, CDR1 is MNHEY and CDR2 is SVGEGT. This CDR3 reads CASKEGLAGTPNSYNEQFF. CDR3 DNA: TGTGCCAGCAAAGAGGGACTAGCGGGAACCCCTAACTCCTACAATGAGCAGTTCTTC.

In regard to this clonotype: This could be a read error, since a much larger clone is one nucleotide away. The chain recombines TRBV29-1 with TRBJ2-7; possible D gene TRBD2, 5 bases. Germline CDR1 is SQVTM and CDR2 is ANQGSEA. Trimming pared 2 bases from V and 7 bases from J, leaving 18 bases between. The length of the CDR3 is 14 residues. The CDR3 nucleotides are TGCAGCGTTGAACAAAGCGGACTCGGCAATGAGCAGTACTTC. Its protein is CSVEQSGLGNEQYF.

This sequence joins TRBV6-5 and TRBJ1-6, with D tentatively TRBD1 (6 bases). Germline CDR1 is MNHEY and CDR2 is SVGAGI. CDR3 length: 15 amino acids. Trimming left V 4 bases short and J 6 bases short, with 13 bases between. This CDR3 is CASSSPGDGNSPLHF. CDR3 bases: TGTGCCAGCAGTTCCCCAGGGGATGGTAATTCACCCCTCCACTTT.

The V call is TRBV29-1, the J call TRBJ2-7; the match to TRBD2 covers 9 bases. With V trimmed by 5 bases and J by 4 bases, 12 bases remained unmatched. The CDR3 sequence is 15 residues long. Looked up from germline, CDR1 is SQVTM and CDR2 is ANQGSEA. Written as DNA, the CDR3 is TGCAGCGTTTCAGGAGGAGCGGGAGGCGCGTACGAGCAGTACTTC. Translation: CSVSGGAGGAYEQYF.

This clonotype was counted ten times or more. The rearrangement uses TRBV20-1 and TRBJ1-6; 10 bases line up with TRBD1. CDR1 is DFQATT, CDR2 SNEGSKA, per germline (reference sequence). With 3 bases clipped from V and 6 bases from J, the junction kept 5 bases outside the gene matches. The CDR3 covers 15 residues. The CDR3 loop is CSAREWDRGNSPLHF. The CDR3 bases are TGCAGTGCTAGGGAATGGGACAGGGGTAATTCACCCCTCCACTTT.

The V call is TRBV4-1, the J call TRBJ2-3; maybe TRBD2 (7 bases). Germline V lookup: CDR1 MGHRA, CDR2 YSYEKL. V lost 1 base and J lost 7, with 18 bases in between. CDR3 size: 16 residues. The CDR3 is CASSQGSTGGLYTQYF. As DNA, the CDR3 is TGCGCCAGCAGCCAAGGGTCCACGGGGGGCCTTTATACGCAGTATTTT.

CDR3 sequence reads: CASSSPGASGTSDTQYF. The CDR3 bases are TGTGCCAGCAGCTCCCCAGGGGCGAGCGGCACTTCGGATACGCAGTATTTT. The rearrangement links TRBV7-9 to TRBJ2-3, with a possible D match to TRBD1 (6 bases). This CDR3 has 17 residues. V lost 4 bases to trimming and J lost 6 bases, with 23 bases between them. CDR1 is SEHNR, CDR2 FQNEAQ, per germline (reference sequence).

The rearrangement links TRBV20-1 to TRBJ1-6; possibly TRBD1 for D (5 bases). The V and J ends lost 6 bases and 5 bases respectively, with 14 bases between them. This CDR3 spans 14 amino acids. The germline CDR1 and CDR2 sequences are DFQATT and SNEGSKA (reference sequence). CDR3 amino acids: CSAPGSRDNSPLHF. The CDR3 coding sequence is TGCAGTGCCCCAGGGTCCCGGGATAATTCACCCCTCCACTTT.

The chain has TRBV29-1 and TRBJ2-6; no firm D call. Germline lookup yields CDR1 SQVTM and CDR2 ANQGSEA. The CDR3 loop spans 16 amino acids. The V end was cut by 5 bases, the J end by 0 bases, with 14 bases between. CDR3 DNA sequence: TGCAGCGTTTCACCAATAGATCACTCTGGGGCCAACGTCCTGACTTTC. Translated: CSVSPIDHSGANVLTF.

This clonotype was seen more than once but under ten times. V usage is TRBV7-8 and J usage is TRBJ2-2, with D tentatively TRBD2 (5 bases). The CDR3 extends over 15 amino acids. V lost 9 bases and J lost 6, with 20 bases in between. Per germline, CDR1 SGHVS and CDR2 FQNEAQ. CDR3 in amino acids: CASTLLVPNAGELFF. CDR3 nucleotides: TGTGCCAGTACCCTACTAGTGCCAAACGCCGGGGAGCTGTTTTTT.

V is TRBV20-1 and J is TRBJ2-5, with 9 nucleotides matching TRBD1. V shed 8 bases, J shed 4 bases, and the junction held 11 bases outside the gene matches. Germline CDR1 reads DFQATT; CDR2 reads SNEGSKA (reference sequence). The CDR3 is 14 residues long. The CDR3 spells CSSYGTGIRETQYF. The CDR3 bases are TGCAGTTCATACGGGACAGGGATTCGAGAGACCCAGTACTTC.

The V call is TRBV29-1, the J call TRBJ1-2; D gene unclear. CDR1 is SQVTM, CDR2 ANQGSEA, per germline. The CDR3 runs to 12 residues. Trimming cost V 3 bases and J 5 bases, with 10 bases left between them. This chain's CDR3 is CSVDYVAYGYTF. The DNA for the CDR3 is TGCAGCGTTGATTATGTAGCGTATGGCTACACCTTC.

V gene TRBV25-1 combines with J gene TRBJ2-7; D remains unclear. The CDR3 has 13 residues. V lost 8 bases, J lost 3 bases, and 14 bases lay in between. CDR1 is MGHDK and CDR2 is SYGVNS in the germline V gene. DNA for the CDR3: TGTGCCAGCCAAGTGGGCGGATACTACGAGCAGTACTTC. Its translation is CASQVGGYYEQYF.

This clonotype has more than one count but fewer than ten. This chain joins TRBV20-1 and TRBJ2-7; D gene uncertain. The CDR3 has 13 amino acids. Germline-derived CDR1 and CDR2 are DFQATT and SNEGSKA (reference sequence). With 1 base removed from V and 0 bases from J, the gap between germline ends came to 7 bases. CDR3 region: CSARAEDSYEQYF. CDR3 DNA: TGCAGTGCTAGAGCGGAAGACTCCTACGAGCAGTACTTC.

The table lists this clonotype with many counts. This chain links TRBV28 with TRBJ1-6, with a tentative D call TRBD1 (5 bases). V was cut by 4 bases and J by 0 bases, with 13 bases left in between. Germline loops: CDR1 MDHEN, CDR2 SYDVKM. The CDR3 is 17 residues long. CDR3 region: CASSSPRGSSYNSPLHF. The CDR3 DNA reads as TGTGCCAGCAGTTCCCCAAGGGGCAGCTCCTATAATTCACCCCTCCACTTT.

The chain links TRBV7-2 to TRBJ2-5; no definite D call. The germline V gene has CDR1 SGHTA and CDR2 FQGNSA. Trimming pared 4 bases from V and 2 bases from J, leaving 5 bases between. The CDR3 has 12 amino acids. DNA of the CDR3: TGTGCCAGCAGCTGGATACAAGAGACCCAGTACTTC. As protein: CASSWIQETQYF.

J is TRBJ2-5 and V is TRBV11-3; D assignment may be TRBD1 or TRBD2 (7 bases each). The V end lost 3 bases, the J end lost 3 bases, and 17 bases lay between the germline ends. The CDR3 extends over 16 amino acids. Per the germline V gene, CDR1 is SGHNT and CDR2 is YENEEA. CDR3 loop: CASSFRARGGEETQYF. The CDR3, as DNA: TGTGCCAGCAGCTTCCGGGCCAGGGGGGGTGAAGAGACCCAGTACTTC.

This clonotype was recorded at least ten times. This chain links TRBV6-5 with TRBJ2-5; D is unresolved. The CDR3 has 14 amino acids. The germline CDR1 and CDR2 sequences are MNHEY and SVGAGI. V shed 2 bases and J shed 5 bases, with 12 bases lying between them. The CDR3 protein is CASSYQAHSETQYF. CDR3 bases: TGTGCCAGCAGTTACCAGGCCCACAGCGAGACCCAGTACTTC.

Details on this clonotype: A single base separates this from a much larger clone, so it may be a read error. The chain couples TRBV6-6 to TRBJ2-7, with D possibly TRBD2 on 7 matching bases. CDR1 MNHNY and CDR2 SVGAGI come from the germline V gene (reference sequence). The CDR3 runs to 13 residues. DNA for the CDR3: TGTGCCAGCAGAGGGGGGGCGAAGTACGAGCAGTCCTTC. Residues: CASRGGAKYEQSF.

This clonotype was detected only a few times. This rearrangement joins TRBV11-2 to TRBJ2-5; 8 bases align to TRBD2. Gene TRBJ2-7 matches the end of the DNA better, so the J call may be wrong. Germline V CDR1 and CDR2: SGHAT, FQNNGV. This CDR3 comprises 16 residues. In DNA, the CDR3 is TGTGCCAGCAGCCCTCCTAGGGAGCGGGAGTATGGCGAGCAGTACTTC. As protein: CASSPPREREYGEQYF.

J is TRBJ2-3 and V is TRBV29-1, with TRBD2 matching over 8 bases. The length of the CDR3 is 14 residues. J was trimmed by 3 bases and V by 4 bases; bases with no gene match: 6. From germline, CDR1 is SQVTM and CDR2 ANQGSEA. The CDR3 region is CSVARGGLTDTQYF. The CDR3 DNA is TGCAGCGTTGCCCGGGGGGGCCTGACAGATACGCAGTATTTT.

As for this clonotype: One base away lies a much larger clone, so this may be a sequencing read error. V and J are TRBV12-3 or TRBV12-4 and TRBJ2-3; 11 bases are shared with TRBD2. Trimming at V came to 3 bases and at J to 1 base, leaving 6 bases not matched to a gene. The CDR3 totals 17 residues. In nucleotides, the CDR3 is TGTGCCAGCAGTTTGAGTATTAGCGGGGGGGGCACAGATACGCAGTATTTT. Translating it yields CASSLSISGGGTDTQYF.

This clonotype was detected many times. This chain connects TRBV7-9 to TRBJ2-1; the match to TRBD2 covers 10 bases. V was pared by 0 bases and J by 9 bases, with 5 bases of the junction left unmatched. CDR3 size: 15 residues. Germline V lookup: CDR1 SEHNR, CDR2 FQNEAQ (reference sequence). CDR3 region: CASSLALAGVSEQFF. The CDR3, as DNA: TGTGCCAGCAGCTTAGCCCTAGCGGGAGTAAGTGAGCAGTTCTTC.

The CDR3 loop reads CASSYLGGPDNEQFF. The CDR3 nucleotides read TGTGCCAGCAGTTATCTGGGGGGGCCCGACAATGAGCAGTTCTTC. The chain has TRBV6-2 or TRBV6-3 and TRBJ2-1; D perhaps matches TRBD2 (7 bases). V dropped 3 bases and J dropped 5 bases, with 14 bases sitting between them. The CDR3 consists of 15 residues. CDR1 is MNHEY, CDR2 SVGEGT, per germline.

The rearrangement uses TRBV28 and TRBJ2-5, with 8 bases matching TRBD2. CDR1 is MDHEN, CDR2 SYDVKM, per germline. CDR3 length equals 15 residues. J lost 5 bases, V lost 4 bases, and 9 bases had no gene match. CDR3: CASSSLAGILETQYF. The CDR3 bases are TGTGCCAGCAGTTCTTTAGCGGGAATTTTGGAGACCCAGTACTTC.

A few counts support this clonotype. J is TRBJ1-4 and V is TRBV7-3, with D uncertain. The CDR3 sequence is 16 residues long. From germline, CDR1 is SGHTA and CDR2 FQGTGA. V lost 5 bases to trimming and J lost 0 bases, with 13 bases between them. The CDR3 protein is CASSLGPRATNEKLFF. CDR3 nucleotide sequence: TGTGCCAGCAGCCTCGGGCCGAGAGCAACTAATGAAAAACTGTTTTTT.

Many counts were recorded for this clonotype. This rearrangement joins TRBV6-5 to TRBJ2-3; 10 bases line up with TRBD2. This CDR3 region has 16 residues. Germline CDR1 is MNHEY and CDR2 is SVGAGI. The V segment lost 4 bases and the J segment 2 bases; nucleotides outside the gene matches: 6. CDR3 in amino acids: CASSLWTSGITDTQYF. In DNA form, the CDR3 reads TGTGCCAGCAGTTTATGGACTAGCGGAATCACAGATACGCAGTATTTT.

This chain joins TRBV18 and TRBJ2-3; the D gene is possibly TRBD2 (5 bases). In germline, CDR1 is KGHSH, CDR2 LQKENI. The V gene lost 4 bases and the J gene lost 2 bases, with 13 bases spanning the gap. The CDR3 is 15 residues long. The CDR3 protein is CASSRPAGPTDTQYF. The CDR3, as DNA: TGTGCCAGCTCACGTCCGGCGGGTCCCACAGATACGCAGTATTTT. Full variable domain (remainder filled in from reference TRBV18 and TRBJ2-3): NAGVMQNPRHLVRRRGQEARLRCSPMKGHSHVYWYRQLPEEGLKFMVYLQKENIIDESGMPKERFSAEFPKEGPSILRIQQVVRGDSAAYFCASSRPAGPTDTQYFGPGTRLTVL.